The source of this TCR beta chain is a study of blood T cell repertoires in COVID-19. Overall study: T cells, B-cell-depleted T cells, or PBMCs provided the cDNA or gDNA that served as material.

Repertoires were generated with immunoSEQ multiplex PCR, while TCRdb's copy carries only in-frame clones and drops some. The sample comprises around 110,000 clones, around 78% of which are singletons, and under 3% rests with the top ten. The J segment lost 3 bases and the V segment lost 0 bases, leaving 9 bases of the junction unmatched. The V gene's germline CDR1 is SGHRS and CDR2 YFSETQ. The CDR3 totals 17 residues. This clonotype was sampled from a man aged 30 to 39 with acute or convalescent COVID-19. This chain connects TRBV5-1 to TRBJ1-2; TRBD1 agrees at 9 bases. The source material was peripheral blood. The CDR3 nucleotides are TGCGCCAGCAGCTTGGCCCTCGGGACAGGGTTTGACTATGGCTACACCTTC. Encoded protein: CASSLALGTGFDYGYTF.